This T cell receptor (beta chain) was documented in a study of shared clonotypes between healthy human individuals. Whole-study findings and limits: In having few donors, the study represented limited genetic and exposure-history diversity.

Naive CD8 cells comprised CD45RO-negative, CCR7-positively selected cells, excluding terminally differentiated effector memory CD45RA+ cells. Healthy HIV-negative adults without recent acute infections or vaccinations served as donors. J gave up 4 bases and V 5 bases, and 8 bases lay outside the gene matches. Per the germline V gene, CDR1 is SNHLY and CDR2 is FYNNEI. This CDR3 spans 15 amino acids. Points on this clone: Its antigen is undetermined.

The table came from immunoSEQ multiplex PCR; TCRdb's copy has only in-frame clones and leaves some out. The sample lists about 2 million clones; roughly 94% were seen once. The sample comprised naive CD8+ T cells sorted from blood. This TCR was sampled from a man between 18 and 29 years old in good health. This sequence joins TRBV2 and TRBJ2-7; 10 positions match TRBD2. This CDR3 reads CASSPGLAVEYEQYF. CDR3 in DNA: TGTGCCAGCAGTCCCGGACTAGCGGTTGAGTACGAGCAGTACTTC.